This T cell receptor beta chain was recovered during a study of cytomegalovirus exposure and HLA in healthy donors. PCR used 60 Vbeta primers and 13 Jbeta primers. TCRdb's table, derived via immunoSEQ multiplex PCR, lists solely in-frame clones and lacks some. Here the sample spans roughly 100,000 clones, approximately 72% being singletons. For this clone: Its antigen is currently unknown.

Findings of the study overall: The CMV antigen specificity of a few CMV-associated chains was confirmed through in vitro analysis.

The sequencing sample was made of PBMCs. This clonotype originated in a man aged 18 to 30 in good health and CMV-seropositive.

The CDR3 is CASSNLGTDVNTEAFF. The CDR3 bases are TGTGCCAGCAGCAACCTAGGTACTGACGTGAACACTGAAGCTTTCTTT. The genes are TRBV7-6 and TRBJ1-1; no firm D call. The CDR3 totals 16 residues. The V and J ends lost 5 bases and 0 bases respectively, with 16 bases between them. Looked up from germline, CDR1 is SGHVS and CDR2 is FNYEAQ.